A single count supports the clone carrying this TCR beta chain. This entry is derived from a study of blood T cell repertoires in COVID-19. Study at large: Samples representing acute and convalescent COVID-19 were sourced from the United States, Italy and Spain.

In the authors' workflow: Estimation of nucleated cell counts was performed using reference gene primer amplification. Data came from immunoSEQ multiplex PCR; TCRdb stores just in-frame clones and leaves some out. D and trimming were read from the DNA, whereas the V and J calls and clone size are those reported in that table. The top ten hold 3.2% of the sample, which has about 190,000 clones, 65% to 85% seen once. V gave up 0 bases and J gave up 2 bases; unmatched junction bases: 11. The CDR3 spans 19 residues. The V gene's germline CDR1 is LGHDT and CDR2 YNNKEL (reference sequence). Individuals drawn from around 25 US areas were roughly 18 to 89 years old.

The receptor comes from a woman in her twenties or thirties who had recovered from COVID-19. The chain has TRBV3-1 (or the pseudogene TRBV3-2) and TRBJ2-5; 11 bases align to TRBD2. The sequenced sample consisted of PBMCs or T cells enriched from blood (not recorded which). The CDR3, as DNA: TGTGCCAGCAGCCAAGATTGGAGACTAGCGGGAAGGGGACAAGAGACCCAGTACTTC. This gives the protein CASSQDWRLAGRGQETQYF.